This passage covers 13 T cell receptor beta chains from one sample sequenced in a study of blood T cell repertoires in COVID-19. TCRdb's table, derived via immunoSEQ multiplex PCR, lists solely in-frame clones and lacks some. The repertoire includes roughly 70,000 clones, approximately 80% of them detected once, and under 15% sits in the top ten. The sample was peripheral blood. Every receptor here comes from a man in his 60s with COVID-19, enrolled during active disease.

This rearrangement joins TRBV15 to TRBJ2-7; TRBD2 aligns across 7 bases. The CDR3 totals 14 residues. Per germline, CDR1 LNHNV and CDR2 YYDKDF (reference sequence). Trimming cost V 0 bases and J 2 bases; bases outside gene matches: 1. The CDR3 region has the DNA TGTGCCACCAGCAGAGAGGGAGGGACCTACGAGCAGTACTTC. It specifies CATSREGGTYEQYF.

This sequence joins TRBV11-2 and TRBJ2-1; no reliable D call. Trimming removed 1 base from V and 4 bases from J, with 5 bases in between. Germline V gene data show CDR1 as SGHAT and CDR2 as FQNNGV. The CDR3 is 13 amino acids. DNA for the CDR3: TGTGCCAGCAGCTTAGGGCATTACAATGAGCAGTTCTTC. This translates into CASSLGHYNEQFF.

The chain links TRBV10-1 to TRBJ1-3; TRBD1 is a possible D gene (6 bases). The CDR3 covers 14 residues. Germline values: CDR1 WNHNN, CDR2 SYGVQD (reference sequence). The V end was cut by 4 bases, the J end by 1 base, with 8 bases between. In DNA form, the CDR3 reads TGCGCCAGCAGTGGAGGGGGATCTGGAAACACCATATATTTT. It specifies CASSGGGSGNTIYF.

The V gene is TRBV18, the J gene TRBJ2-2, with 10 nucleotides matching TRBD2. The CDR3 is 24 amino acids. V shed 1 base, J shed 0 bases, and the junction held 23 bases outside the gene matches. Germline V gene data show CDR1 as KGHSH and CDR2 as LQKENI. The CDR3 here is CASSPLGGGLANNPLRSNTGELFF. CDR3 nucleotides: TGTGCCAGCTCACCACTAGGGGGGGGACTAGCGAACAACCCTCTACGATCGAACACCGGGGAGCTGTTTTTT.

V usage is TRBV3-1 (or the pseudogene TRBV3-2) and J usage is TRBJ2-5; 9 nucleotides agree with TRBD2. V shed 5 bases, J shed 5 bases, and the junction held 9 bases outside the gene matches. The germline V gene has CDR1 LGHDT and CDR2 YNNKEL (reference sequence). The CDR3 is 15 residues long. The CDR3 sequence is CASSSHRRGGETQYF. Here the CDR3 DNA reads TGTGCCAGCAGCTCCCACAGGCGGGGGGGGGAGACCCAGTACTTC.

This CDR3 reads CSAGEFLGGYTF. The CDR3 DNA follows: TGCAGCGCCGGGGAGTTCTTGGGAGGCTACACCTTC. This rearrangement joins TRBV29-1 to TRBJ1-2; D gene ambiguous. The CDR3 extends over 12 amino acids. Germline V lookup: CDR1 SQVTM, CDR2 ANQGSEA. Deletions cut 7 bases from V and 8 bases from J, with 17 bases between.

This chain connects TRBV6-5 to TRBJ2-3; no definite D call. The CDR3 sequence is 13 residues long. The V gene's germline CDR1 is MNHEY and CDR2 SVGAGI. Trimming cost V 4 bases and J 2 bases, with 7 bases left between them. The CDR3 bases are TGTGCCAGCAGTTCTGCGTCCACAGATACGCAGTATTTT. This codes for CASSSASTDTQYF.

The chain employs TRBV6-6 and TRBJ2-5; D may be TRBD2 (5 bases). V was cut by 8 bases and J by 5 bases, with 9 bases left in between. CDR1 and CDR2 from the germline V gene are MNHNY and SVGAGI (reference sequence). CDR3 length: 11 residues. CDR3 sequence: CASGPGETQYF. As DNA, the CDR3 is TGTGCCAGCGGCCCGGGGGAGACCCAGTACTTC.

This clone was observed once. The gene calls are TRBV2 and TRBJ1-5; TRBD1 matches at 8 bases. Germline assignment: CDR1 SNHLY and CDR2 FYNNEI. This CDR3 comprises 16 residues. J lost 0 bases, V lost 6 bases, and 7 bases had no gene match. Here the CDR3 reads CASSTGTGNSNQPQHF. In DNA, the CDR3 is TGTGCCAGCAGCACCGGGACAGGCAATAGCAATCAGCCCCAGCATTTT. Drawing the rest from reference TRBV2 and TRBJ1-5, the complete variable domain is EPEVTQTPSHQVTQMGQEVILRCVPISNHLYFYWYRQILGQKVEFLVSFYNNEISEKSEIFDDQFSVERPDGSNFTLKIRSTKLEDSAMYFCASSTGTGNSNQPQHFGDGTRLSIL.

The V gene is TRBV10-3, the J gene TRBJ2-7; 8 nucleotides match TRBD1. The trim removed 4 bases at V and 2 bases at J, leaving 10 bases unmatched. The V gene's germline CDR1 is ENHRY and CDR2 SYGVKD. The CDR3 totals 16 residues. The chain's CDR3 is CAISAPGTGRTYEQYF. The CDR3 bases are TGTGCCATCAGTGCCCCCGGGACAGGACGTACCTACGAGCAGTACTTC.

The chain employs TRBV6-6 and TRBJ1-1, with a weak D call TRBD1 (5 bases). The CDR3 has 12 amino acids. Germline CDR1 reads MNHNY; CDR2 reads SVGAGI (reference sequence). The V gene lost 8 bases and the J gene lost 4 bases, with 11 bases spanning the gap. The CDR3 coding sequence is TGTGCCAGCCGCGGGGGGGGCACTGAAGCTTTCTTT. Translating it yields CASRGGGTEAFF.

The V gene is TRBV7-7, the J gene TRBJ2-5; D is uncertain. Germline V gives CDR1 SSHAT, CDR2 FNYEAQ (reference sequence). This CDR3 region has 15 residues. Trimming took 6 bases from V and 1 from J, leaving 15 bases between them. The CDR3 DNA is TGTGCCAGCAGTCAATTCCCGACTGTCCAAGAGACCCAGTACTTC. As protein: CASSQFPTVQETQYF.

The V gene is TRBV18, the J gene TRBJ2-1, with TRBD2 as a possible D gene (5 bases). Germline CDR1 reads KGHSH; CDR2 reads LQKENI. CDR3 length equals 15 residues. V was trimmed by 0 bases and J by 3 bases, leaving 9 bases between them. The CDR3 loop is CASSPPSGNYNEQFF. The CDR3, as DNA: TGTGCCAGCTCACCACCGTCCGGGAACTACAATGAGCAGTTCTTC. The complete variable domain, with remaining parts taken from reference TRBV18 and TRBJ2-1, reads NAGVMQNPRHLVRRRGQEARLRCSPMKGHSHVYWYRQLPEEGLKFMVYLQKENIIDESGMPKERFSAEFPKEGPSILRIQQVVRGDSAAYFCASSPPSGNYNEQFFGPGTRLTVL.